The clone carrying this TCR beta chain was counted ten times or more. Its antigen is still unknown. This sample was taken from a study of metastatic and nonmetastatic thyroid tumors. Study-level information: Repertoires of blood and of tissue (tumor or nodule) from malignant and benign thyroid patients were compared.

In the original workflow: Researchers built a distant-metastasis classifier for papillary thyroid cancer that drew on CDR3 differences across clinicopathological groups. TCRdb reprocessed the PCR reads via MiXCR. These V and J calls originate from TCRdb's pipeline instead of the authors' own analysis. The repertoire has under 20,000 clones, approximately 22% of them found once; the top ten carry about 8.1%. All patients were untreated before thyroid surgery. This CDR3 has 16 amino acids. Trimming took off 3 bases at V and 0 bases at J, with 17 bases between the two ends. The germline gives CDR1 DFQATT, CDR2 SNEGSKA (reference sequence). Study-level results: Reportedly, malignant thyroid tumors had significantly higher TCR beta diversity than benign nodules, in blood and tumor.

This clonotype was obtained from a female donor with papillary thyroid cancer or a benign thyroid nodule (not recorded which). Some clones in this sample may be carry-over from other donors' samples. The sequenced material came from adjacent normal tissue. This chain links TRBV20-1 with TRBJ1-1; D is ambiguous. The CDR3 protein is CSASLLDEAVNTEAFF. CDR3 in DNA: TGCAGTGCTAGTTTATTGGATGAGGCCGTGAACACTGAAGCTTTCTTT.